These T cell receptor beta chains were read from a single sample in a study of cytotoxic CD8 clonotypes in ibrutinib-treated CLL. Clones were read by immunoSEQ multiplex PCR, and TCRdb kept only the in-frame ones, dropping some. The sample records about 330,000 clones, 67% being singletons. This specimen consisted of PBMCs, obtained after 36 months of ibrutinib treatment. These receptors all come from a human donor with chronic lymphocytic leukemia. The CDR3 runs from the conserved cysteine through the conserved F or W. The D gene is left open where the match is weak. Clone size is stated in some rows and not others, as once, few, many or a class when expanded.

CDR3 DNA | CDR3 protein | V gene | clone size | J gene | D gene
TGTGCCAGCTCACCCCGTGGACTAGCGGGGGGGCCGGGTGAGACCCAGTACTTC | CASSPRGLAGGPGETQYF | TRBV18 | - | TRBJ2-5 | TRBD2
TGTGCCAGCAGTTTTCGTCGAGGGGGCTCTCCGCACTTC | CASSFRRGGSPHF | TRBV27 | - | TRBJ2-7 | TRBD1
TGTGCCAGCAGCTTAGCTACGGGCGGGAGGGGTTCAGATACGCAGTATTTT | CASSLATGGRGSDTQYF | TRBV7-2 | - | TRBJ2-3 | TRBD2
TGCGCCAGCAGCTTTCCGGGACAGGGGATCCACAATGAGCAGTTCTTC | CASSFPGQGIHNEQFF | TRBV4-1 | - | TRBJ2-1 | TRBD1
TGCGCCAGCAGCGTTCCGACCGGGACCTCGCATGGCTACACCTTC | CASSVPTGTSHGYTF | TRBV5-1 | - | TRBJ1-2 | -
TGTGCCTCGAAGTTGCGCTCGGAGGCTGAAGCTTTCTTT | CASKLRSEAEAFF | TRBV27 | - | TRBJ1-1 | -
TGTGCCAGCAGCTTAGAAGCGGGGGGCCTCCTTACAGATACGCAGTATTTT | CASSLEAGGLLTDTQYF | TRBV11-2 | - | TRBJ2-3 | TRBD2
TGTGCCAGCAGTGGGGGACAGAACTATGGCTACACCTTC | CASSGGQNYGYTF | TRBV28 | few | TRBJ1-2 | TRBD1
TGTGCCAGCTCCCACAGCTCCTACGAGCAGTACTTC | CASSHSSYEQYF | TRBV18 | - | TRBJ2-7 | -
TGTGCCAGTAGTCTAGGGAGAGGTTACGAGCAGTACTTC | CASSLGRGYEQYF | TRBV19 | - | TRBJ2-7 | -
TGTGCCAGCAGTTACTGGGGACAGGGAGGGTTTGGCTACACCTTC | CASSYWGQGGFGYTF | TRBV6-6 | few | TRBJ1-2 | TRBD1
TGTGCCAGCAGCCGCGGGGCTGGAAACACCATATATTTT | CASSRGAGNTIYF | TRBV11-1 | - | TRBJ1-3 | -
TGTGCCAGCAGCTCCACAGGGGCATCAACTAATGAAAAACTGTTTTTT | CASSSTGASTNEKLFF | TRBV7-9 | - | TRBJ1-4 | TRBD1
TGTGCCATCGGGGGGGGACAGACCGACCAAGAGACCCAGTACTTC | CAIGGGQTDQETQYF | TRBV10-3 | - | TRBJ2-5 | -
TGTGCCAGCAGCCCGCAGAATCTAGCGGGAAGAACCAAAAACATTCAGTACTTC | CASSPQNLAGRTKNIQYF | TRBV2 | - | TRBJ2-4 | TRBD2
TGTGCCAGCAGCTTAGTGCCCAGGGATAGCTACGAGCAGTACTTC | CASSLVPRDSYEQYF | TRBV13 | - | TRBJ2-7 | -
TGTGCCAGCAGCCAGGGAAACTCTGGAAACACCATATATTTT | CASSQGNSGNTIYF | TRBV7-6 | few | TRBJ1-3 | -
TGTGCCAGCAGGACAGGGAGCTCTGGAAACACCATATATTTT | CASRTGSSGNTIYF | TRBV19 | - | TRBJ1-3 | TRBD1
TGTGCCAGCAGCCTCTCCGGGACAGCCTTCAATCAGCCCCAGCATTTT | CASSLSGTAFNQPQHF | TRBV28 | - | TRBJ1-5 | TRBD1
TGTGCCAGCAGCCAAGGTCCCGGGGAGCTGTTTTTT | CASSQGPGELFF | TRBV14 | - | TRBJ2-2 | -
TGTGCCAGTAGTACCCCCCCGGGCGGGATCTATAATTCACCCCTCCACTTT | CASSTPPGGIYNSPLHF | TRBV19 | - | TRBJ1-6 | -
TGCGCCAGCAGCCGGGGACAGGGTCACGAGAAACTGTTTTTT | CASSRGQGHEKLFF | TRBV5-1 | - | TRBJ1-4 | TRBD1
TGTGCCATCAGTCTACGGACAGGGGCTAACACTGAAGCTTTCTTT | CAISLRTGANTEAFF | TRBV10-3 | few | TRBJ1-1 | TRBD1
TGTGCCAGTCAGCCGGGAGGCATACTCTCCTACGAGCAGTACTTC | CASQPGGILSYEQYF | TRBV28 | - | TRBJ2-7 | TRBD2
TGTGCCAGTAGTACCGACGGGCAGGGCTACGAGCAGTACTTC | CASSTDGQGYEQYF | TRBV19 | - | TRBJ2-7 | -
TGTGCCAGTAGTATATGGGGGGGTCAGCCCCAGCATTTT | CASSIWGGQPQHF | TRBV19 | few | TRBJ1-5 | -
TGTGCCACCAGCGGAGGCCGGAACACTGAAGCTTTCTTT | CATSGGRNTEAFF | TRBV15 | - | TRBJ1-1 | -
TGCGCCAGCAGCCAAGAGGGGCTCATCCGAGAGACCCAGTACTTC | CASSQEGLIRETQYF | TRBV4-3 | - | TRBJ2-5 | -
TGTGCCAACAGCTTAGGGGAAAATCAGCCCCAGCATTTT | CANSLGENQPQHF | TRBV7-6 | - | TRBJ1-5 | -
TGTGCCAGCACCCCCTTAGGGCTTTCCACAGATACGCAGTATTTT | CASTPLGLSTDTQYF | TRBV7-3 | - | TRBJ2-3 | -
TGTGCCAGCTCACATCGGACTAGTGGAACCACCGGGGAGCTGTTTTTT | CASSHRTSGTTGELFF | TRBV18 | - | TRBJ2-2 | TRBD2
TGTGCCAGCAGTATTACAGGTAGCTCCTACGAGCAGTACTTC | CASSITGSSYEQYF | TRBV6-5 | - | TRBJ2-7 | -
TGTGCCAGTAGTCGGGACACGCACCAAGAGACCCAGTACTTC | CASSRDTHQETQYF | TRBV19 | few | TRBJ2-5 | -
TGTGCCAGCAGCCGCGGGAGGCAAGAGACCCAGTACTTC | CASSRGRQETQYF | TRBV6-6 | - | TRBJ2-5 | TRBD2
TGTGCCAGCAGTCCCCTCCTAGCGCCGGACCTTTCCTACGAGCAGTACTTC | CASSPLLAPDLSYEQYF | TRBV27 | once | TRBJ2-7 | -
TGTGCCAGCAGTTTATACAGGGGGCGCGATTCACCCCTCCACTTT | CASSLYRGRDSPLHF | TRBV27 | - | TRBJ1-6 | TRBD1
TGCGCCAGCAGCCCTGAGGGGTTGGACTATGGCTACACCTTC | CASSPEGLDYGYTF | TRBV5-1 | - | TRBJ1-2 | -
TGCGCCAGCAGCCAAGTCCCCGCGGACCGAAGATACGAGCAGTACTTC | CASSQVPADRRYEQYF | TRBV4-1 | - | TRBJ2-7 | -
TGTGCCAGCAGCCCCCACGGGACACCCTCCTACGAGCAGTACTTC | CASSPHGTPSYEQYF | TRBV9 | - | TRBJ2-7 | -
TGTGCCAGCAGTAGACAGAGCTCCTACGAGCAGTACTTC | CASSRQSSYEQYF | TRBV2 | few | TRBJ2-7 | -